Sequencing of this T cell receptor beta chain was carried out in a study of blood T cell repertoires in COVID-19. Study context: PBMCs, B-cell-depleted T cells, or T cells provided the cDNA or gDNA that made up the material.

Seattle enrolled patients during active infection and tracked them longitudinally. Trimming left V 3 bases short and J 0 bases short, with 11 bases between. Germline values: CDR1 SGHDT, CDR2 YYEEEE. This CDR3 region has 15 residues. In the study's own analysis: Scientists estimated how many nucleated cells there were by amplifying reference gene primers. Using immunoSEQ multiplex PCR, the repertoire was profiled, and TCRdb retains in-frame clones only, with some absent. V and J calls and clone size are copied from that table; D and trimming were computed from the DNA. The sample holds some 300,000 clones, around 91% seen once.

The clonotype originates from a middle-aged woman with COVID-19, enrolled during active disease. This chain joins TRBV5-6 and TRBJ2-3, with D possibly TRBD2 on 5 matching bases. Sequenced material: peripheral blood. The CDR3 loop reads CASSWGAASTDTQYF. In DNA, the CDR3 is TGTGCCAGCAGCTGGGGAGCGGCTAGCACAGATACGCAGTATTTT.